This entry features one TCR beta chain sequence. At cycle 4 day 1, cycle 7 day 1, and baseline, blood was sampled. This table comes from immunoSEQ multiplex PCR, and its TCRdb copy is limited to in-frame clones, with some not included. The sample consists of just over 60,000 clones, about 90% of them appearing once. The sample originates from a study of OX40 agonist ivuxolimab in advanced cancers. Background on the study: Participants could have had prior anti-PD-1, anti-PD-L1 or anti-CTLA-4 therapy, and roughly 39% had some.

CDR3 length: 13 residues. Germline CDR1 is KGHSH and CDR2 is LQKENI. The germline V and J ends were trimmed by 4 bases and 0 bases, with 6 bases remaining between them. The sample consisted of CD4+ or CD8+ T cells sorted from blood, taken in a trial of the OX40 agonist ivuxolimab. This chain connects TRBV18 to TRBJ1-1; D is uncertain. The clonotype originates from an adult with an advanced solid tumor such as melanoma, head and neck, liver or kidney cancer. This chain's CDR3 is CASSLGLNTEAFF. The DNA of the CDR3 is TGTGCCAGCTCACTAGGGCTGAACACTGAAGCTTTCTTT. Filled out from reference TRBV18 and TRBJ1-1, the complete variable domain reads NAGVMQNPRHLVRRRGQEARLRCSPMKGHSHVYWYRQLPEEGLKFMVYLQKENIIDESGMPKERFSAEFPKEGPSILRIQQVVRGDSAAYFCASSLGLNTEAFFGQGTRLTVV.